The sequence of this TCR beta chain was determined in a study of blood T cell repertoires in COVID-19. Study-wide context: COVID-19 samples from acute and convalescent phases originated in the United States, Italy and Spain. From T cells, B-cell-depleted T cells, or PBMCs came the material, which was cDNA or gDNA.

This clone was recorded only once. TCRdb's copy holds only in-frame clones and misses some; the assay was immunoSEQ multiplex PCR. The table has 100,000 or so clones, around 87% seen once; the top ten hold around a tenth. V lost 8 bases, J lost 10 bases, and 6 bases stayed unmatched. CDR1 is ENHRY, CDR2 SYGVKD, per germline. The length of the CDR3 is 12 residues. The sample taken for sequencing was peripheral blood. This receptor was taken from a woman between 25 and 40 years old with acute or convalescent COVID-19. The rearrangement links TRBV10-3 to TRBJ2-1, with 9 bases identical to TRBD2. CDR3 nucleotide sequence: TGTGCCATCCGCGCGGGGGGGCGAGAGCAGTTCTTC. It codes for CAIRAGGREQFF.